This T cell receptor beta chain was recorded in a study of OX40 agonist ivuxolimab in advanced cancers. At the level of the study: As their treatment, patients were administered ivuxolimab, an agonistic anti-OX40 (CD134) antibody.

This table comes from immunoSEQ multiplex PCR, and its TCRdb copy is limited to in-frame clones, with some not included. The sample shows some 70,000 clones, about nine tenths of them seen only once. Findings of the study overall: At doses 0.1 to 3.0 mg/kg, CD4+ and CD8+ clones expanded. Patients who responded partially at 0.1-3.0 mg/kg showed clonal expansion ranking among the lowest.

V was trimmed by 2 bases and J by 0 bases, leaving 2 bases between them. Germline loops: CDR1 LNHDA, CDR2 SQIVND (reference sequence). The CDR3 totals 13 residues. Remarks on this clone: Its antigen is not identified.

The sample in question was CD4+ or CD8+ T cells sorted from blood, obtained in a trial of the OX40 agonist ivuxolimab. The rearrangement joins TRBV19 to TRBJ1-3; no clear D gene. The source of this sequence is an adult with an advanced solid tumor such as melanoma, head and neck, liver or kidney cancer. Written as DNA, the CDR3 is TGTGCCAGTAGTATAAGCTCTGGAAACACCATATATTTT. Translated, it gives CASSISSGNTIYF.